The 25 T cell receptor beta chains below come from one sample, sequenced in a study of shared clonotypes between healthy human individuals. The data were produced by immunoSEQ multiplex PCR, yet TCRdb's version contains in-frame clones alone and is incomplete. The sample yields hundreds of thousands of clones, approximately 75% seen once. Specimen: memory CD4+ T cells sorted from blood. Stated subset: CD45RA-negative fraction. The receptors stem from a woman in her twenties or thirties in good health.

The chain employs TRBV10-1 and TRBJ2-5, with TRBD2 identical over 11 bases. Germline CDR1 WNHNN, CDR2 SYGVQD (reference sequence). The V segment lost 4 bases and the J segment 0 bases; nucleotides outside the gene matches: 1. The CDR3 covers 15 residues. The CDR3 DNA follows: TGCGCCAGCAGTGGGACTAGCGGGTACCAAGAGACCCAGTACTTC. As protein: CASSGTSGYQETQYF.

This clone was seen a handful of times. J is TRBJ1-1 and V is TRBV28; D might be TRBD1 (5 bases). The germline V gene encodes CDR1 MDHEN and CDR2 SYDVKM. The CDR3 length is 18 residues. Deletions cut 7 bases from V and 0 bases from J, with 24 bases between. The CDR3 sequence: CASTDPWGGATMNTEAFF. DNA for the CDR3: TGTGCCAGCACTGACCCATGGGGGGGAGCCACCATGAACACTGAAGCTTTCTTT.

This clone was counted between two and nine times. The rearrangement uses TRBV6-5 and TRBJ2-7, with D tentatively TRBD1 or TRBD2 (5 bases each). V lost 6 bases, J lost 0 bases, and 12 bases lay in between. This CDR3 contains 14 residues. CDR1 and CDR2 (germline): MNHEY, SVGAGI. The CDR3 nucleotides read TGTGCCAGCAGCCGGGACGGAAACTCCTACGAGCAGTACTTC. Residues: CASSRDGNSYEQYF.

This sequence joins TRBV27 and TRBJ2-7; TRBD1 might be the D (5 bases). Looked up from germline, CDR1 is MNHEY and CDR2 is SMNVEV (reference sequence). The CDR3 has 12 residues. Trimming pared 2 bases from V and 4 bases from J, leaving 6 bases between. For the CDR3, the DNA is TGTGCCAGCAGTTTAAAGGGGTACGAGCAGTACTTC. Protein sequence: CASSLKGYEQYF.

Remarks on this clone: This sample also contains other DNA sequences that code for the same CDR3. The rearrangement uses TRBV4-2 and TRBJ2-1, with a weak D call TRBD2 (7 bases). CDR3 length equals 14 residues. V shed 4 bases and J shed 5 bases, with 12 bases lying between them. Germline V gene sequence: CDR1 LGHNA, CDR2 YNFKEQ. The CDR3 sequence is CASSRGGGDNEQFF. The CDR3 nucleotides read TGTGCCAGCAGCCGCGGGGGCGGGGACAATGAGCAGTTCTTC.

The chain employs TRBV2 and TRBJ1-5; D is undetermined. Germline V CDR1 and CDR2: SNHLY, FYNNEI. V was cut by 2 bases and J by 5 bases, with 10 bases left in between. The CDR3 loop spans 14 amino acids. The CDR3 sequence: CASSETSRYQPQHF. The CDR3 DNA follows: TGTGCCAGCAGTGAAACCTCCCGTTATCAGCCCCAGCATTTT.

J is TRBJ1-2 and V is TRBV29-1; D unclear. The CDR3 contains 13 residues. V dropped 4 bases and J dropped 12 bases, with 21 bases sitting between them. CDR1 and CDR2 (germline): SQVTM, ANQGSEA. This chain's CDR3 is CSVAQNFLRLDTF. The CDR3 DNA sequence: TGCAGCGTTGCACAGAACTTCCTTCGGTTAGACACCTTC. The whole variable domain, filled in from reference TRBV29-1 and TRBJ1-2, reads SAVISQKPSRDICQRGTSLTIQCQVDSQVTMMFWYRQQPGQSLTLIATANQGSEATYESGFVIDKFPISRPNLTFSTLTVSNMSPEDSSIYLCSVAQNFLRLDTFGSGTRLTVV.

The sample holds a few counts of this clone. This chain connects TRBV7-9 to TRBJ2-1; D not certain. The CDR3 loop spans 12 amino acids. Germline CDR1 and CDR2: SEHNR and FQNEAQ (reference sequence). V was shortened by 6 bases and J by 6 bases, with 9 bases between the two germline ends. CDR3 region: CASRESVNEQFF. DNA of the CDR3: TGTGCCAGCAGAGAGAGCGTCAATGAGCAGTTCTTC.

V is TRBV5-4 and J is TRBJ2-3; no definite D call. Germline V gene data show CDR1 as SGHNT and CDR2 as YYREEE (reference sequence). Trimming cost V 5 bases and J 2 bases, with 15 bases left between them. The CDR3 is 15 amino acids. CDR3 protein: CASSRKNHLTDTQYF. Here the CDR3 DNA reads TGTGCCAGCAGTCGGAAAAACCACCTCACAGATACGCAGTATTTT.

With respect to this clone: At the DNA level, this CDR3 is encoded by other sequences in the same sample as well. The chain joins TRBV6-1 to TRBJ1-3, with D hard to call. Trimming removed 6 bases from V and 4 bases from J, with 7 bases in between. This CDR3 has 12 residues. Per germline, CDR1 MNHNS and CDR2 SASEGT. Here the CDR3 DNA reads TGTGCCAGCAGGGGAGGCGGAAACACCATATATTTT. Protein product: CASRGGGNTIYF.

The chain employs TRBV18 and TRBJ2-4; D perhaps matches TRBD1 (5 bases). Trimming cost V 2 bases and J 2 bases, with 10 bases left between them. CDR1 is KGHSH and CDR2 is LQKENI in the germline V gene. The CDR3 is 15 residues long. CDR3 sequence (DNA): TGTGCCAGCTCACCAATTCAGGGCTCCAAAAACATTCAGTACTTC. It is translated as CASSPIQGSKNIQYF.

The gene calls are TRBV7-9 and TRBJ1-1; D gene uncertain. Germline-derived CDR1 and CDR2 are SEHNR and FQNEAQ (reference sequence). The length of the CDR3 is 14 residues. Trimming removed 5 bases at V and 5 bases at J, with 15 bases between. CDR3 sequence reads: CASSRPMGWTEAFF. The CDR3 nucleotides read TGTGCCAGCAGCCGGCCGATGGGGTGGACTGAAGCTTTCTTT.

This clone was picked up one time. The CDR3 sequence is CASSLWGESTYF. CDR3 nucleotides: TGCGCCAGCAGCTTGTGGGGGGAGTCTACGTATTTT. The chain combines TRBV5-1 with TRBJ2-3; maybe TRBD2 (6 bases). The CDR3 has 12 amino acids. CDR1 and CDR2 from the germline V gene are SGHRS and YFSETQ. V shed 1 base and J shed 14 bases, with 14 bases lying between them.

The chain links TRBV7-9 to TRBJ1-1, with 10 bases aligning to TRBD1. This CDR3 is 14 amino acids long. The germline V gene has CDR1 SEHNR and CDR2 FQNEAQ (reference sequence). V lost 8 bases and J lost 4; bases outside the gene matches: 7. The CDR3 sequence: CASEDRGRSTEAFF. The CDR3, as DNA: TGTGCCAGCGAAGACAGGGGGCGAAGCACTGAAGCTTTCTTT.

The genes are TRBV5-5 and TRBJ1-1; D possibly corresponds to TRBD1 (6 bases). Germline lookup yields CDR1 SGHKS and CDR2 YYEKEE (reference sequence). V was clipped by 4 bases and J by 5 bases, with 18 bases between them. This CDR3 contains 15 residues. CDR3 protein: CASSALQGSRTEAFF. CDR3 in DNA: TGTGCCAGCAGCGCATTACAGGGTTCAAGGACTGAAGCTTTCTTT.

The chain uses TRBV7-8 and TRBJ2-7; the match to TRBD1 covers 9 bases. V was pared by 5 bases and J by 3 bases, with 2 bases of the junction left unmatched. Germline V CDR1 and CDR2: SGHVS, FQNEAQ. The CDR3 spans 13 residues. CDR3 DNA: TGTGCCAGCAGCCGGGACAGGGTCTACGAGCAGTACTTC. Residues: CASSRDRVYEQYF.

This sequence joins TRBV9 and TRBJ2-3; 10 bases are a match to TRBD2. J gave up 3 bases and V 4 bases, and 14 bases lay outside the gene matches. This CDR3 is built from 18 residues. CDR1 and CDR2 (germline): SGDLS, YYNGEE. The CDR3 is CASSNGLAVLFGTDTQYF. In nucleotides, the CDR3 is TGTGCCAGCAGCAATGGACTAGCGGTCCTTTTTGGAACAGATACGCAGTATTTT.

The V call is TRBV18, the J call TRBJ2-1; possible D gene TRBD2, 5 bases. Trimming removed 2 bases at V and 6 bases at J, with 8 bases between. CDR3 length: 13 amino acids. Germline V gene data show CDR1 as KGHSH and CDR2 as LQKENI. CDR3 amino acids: CASSPGRGNEQFF. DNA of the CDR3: TGTGCCAGCTCACCAGGCCGGGGCAATGAGCAGTTCTTC.

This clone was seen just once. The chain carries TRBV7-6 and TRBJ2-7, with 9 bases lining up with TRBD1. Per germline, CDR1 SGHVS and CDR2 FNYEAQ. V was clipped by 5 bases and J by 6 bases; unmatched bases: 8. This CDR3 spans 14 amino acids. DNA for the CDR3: TGTGCCAGCAGCCCCAACAGGGGGCGGATCGAGCAGTACTTC. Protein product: CASSPNRGRIEQYF.

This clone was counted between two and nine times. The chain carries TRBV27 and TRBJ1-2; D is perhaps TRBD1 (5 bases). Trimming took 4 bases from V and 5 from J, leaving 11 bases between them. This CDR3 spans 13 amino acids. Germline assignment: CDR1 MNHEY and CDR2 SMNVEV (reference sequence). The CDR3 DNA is TGTGCCAGCAGTTCCCAAGGGGTATATGGCTACACCTTC. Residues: CASSSQGVYGYTF.

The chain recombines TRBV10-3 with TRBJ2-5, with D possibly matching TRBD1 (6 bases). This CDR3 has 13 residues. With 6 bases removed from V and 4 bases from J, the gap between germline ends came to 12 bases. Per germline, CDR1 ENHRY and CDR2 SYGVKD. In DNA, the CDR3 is TGTGCCATCAGCGTTGCGACAGGAGAGACCCAGTACTTC. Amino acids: CAISVATGETQYF.

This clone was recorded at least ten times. The CDR3: CVRTQDTQYF. The CDR3 DNA is TGTGTCAGAACTCAAGATACGCAGTATTTT. The V gene is TRBV7-5, the J gene TRBJ2-3. TRBV7-5 is reported as a pseudogene. There are 10 residues in the CDR3.

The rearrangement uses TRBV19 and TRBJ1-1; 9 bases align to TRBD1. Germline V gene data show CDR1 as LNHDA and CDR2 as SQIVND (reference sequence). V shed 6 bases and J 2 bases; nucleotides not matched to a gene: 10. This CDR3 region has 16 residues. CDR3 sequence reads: CASRRQGERRNTEAFF. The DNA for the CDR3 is TGTGCCAGTAGGCGACAGGGGGAACGAAGAAACACTGAAGCTTTCTTT.

The CDR3, as DNA: TGCGCCAGCAGCTTCCTAACTAGCGGGAGGGCCAAAGCGGTCTACAATGAGCAGTTCTTC. Encoded protein: CASSFLTSGRAKAVYNEQFF. V is TRBV5-1 and J is TRBJ2-1, with 13 bases identical to TRBD2. V lost 2 bases and J lost 3; bases outside the gene matches: 14. Germline loops: CDR1 SGHRS, CDR2 YFSETQ. The CDR3 spans 20 residues.

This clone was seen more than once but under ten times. The CDR3 loop reads CASSLGGNANTGELFF. CDR3 DNA: TGTGCCAGCAGCTTAGGGGGAAATGCGAACACCGGGGAGCTGTTTTTT. The V call is TRBV7-3, the J call TRBJ2-2; D is perhaps TRBD1 or TRBD2 (5 bases each). This CDR3 has 16 amino acids. Trimming cost V 2 bases and J 0 bases, with 10 bases left between them. Germline V gives CDR1 SGHTA, CDR2 FQGTGA.